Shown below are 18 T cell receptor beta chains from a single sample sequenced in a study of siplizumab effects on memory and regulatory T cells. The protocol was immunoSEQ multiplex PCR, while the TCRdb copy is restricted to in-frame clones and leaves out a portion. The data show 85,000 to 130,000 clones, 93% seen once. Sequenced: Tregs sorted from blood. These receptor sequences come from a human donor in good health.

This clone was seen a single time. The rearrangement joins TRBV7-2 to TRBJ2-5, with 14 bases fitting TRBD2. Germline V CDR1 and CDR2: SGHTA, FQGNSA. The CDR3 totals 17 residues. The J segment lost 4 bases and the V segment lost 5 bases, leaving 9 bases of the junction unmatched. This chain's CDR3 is CASSARLAGGTGETQYF. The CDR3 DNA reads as TGTGCCAGCAGCGCAAGACTAGCGGGAGGGACGGGAGAGACCCAGTACTTC.

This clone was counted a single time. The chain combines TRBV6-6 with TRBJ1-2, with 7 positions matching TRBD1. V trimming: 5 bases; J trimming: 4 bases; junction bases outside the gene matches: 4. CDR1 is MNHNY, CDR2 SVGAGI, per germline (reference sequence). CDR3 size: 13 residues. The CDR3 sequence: CASSLRDSYGYTF. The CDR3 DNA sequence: TGTGCCAGCAGTCTAAGGGACAGCTATGGCTACACCTTC.

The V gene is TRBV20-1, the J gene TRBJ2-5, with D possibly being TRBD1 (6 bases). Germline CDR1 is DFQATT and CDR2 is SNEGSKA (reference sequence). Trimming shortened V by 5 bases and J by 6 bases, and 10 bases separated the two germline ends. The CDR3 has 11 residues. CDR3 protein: CSADRLKTQYF. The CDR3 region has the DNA TGCAGTGCTGACAGGTTGAAGACCCAGTACTTC.

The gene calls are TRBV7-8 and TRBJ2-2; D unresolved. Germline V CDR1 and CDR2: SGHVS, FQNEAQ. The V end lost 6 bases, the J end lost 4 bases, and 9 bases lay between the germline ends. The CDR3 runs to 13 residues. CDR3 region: CASRRAPTGELFF. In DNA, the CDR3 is TGTGCCAGCAGACGGGCCCCCACCGGGGAGCTGTTTTTT. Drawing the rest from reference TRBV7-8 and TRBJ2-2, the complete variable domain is GAGVSQSPRYKVAKRGQDVALRCDPISGHVSLFWYQQALGQGPEFLTYFQNEAQLDKSGLPSDRFFAERPEGSVSTLKIQRTQQEDSAVYLCASRRAPTGELFFGEGSRLTVL.

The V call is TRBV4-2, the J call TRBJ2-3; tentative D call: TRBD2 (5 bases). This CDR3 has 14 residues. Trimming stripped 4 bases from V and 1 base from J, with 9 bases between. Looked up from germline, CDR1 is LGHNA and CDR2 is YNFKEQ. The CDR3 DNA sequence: TGTGCCAGCAGCCGCGAGGGTGGCACAGATACGCAGTATTTT. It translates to CASSREGGTDTQYF.

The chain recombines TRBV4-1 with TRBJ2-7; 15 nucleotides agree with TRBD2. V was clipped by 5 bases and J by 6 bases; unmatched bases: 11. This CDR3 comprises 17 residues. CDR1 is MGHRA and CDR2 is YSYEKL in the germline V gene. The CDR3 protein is CASSAGLAGGLALEQYF. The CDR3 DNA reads TGCGCCAGCAGCGCCGGACTAGCGGGGGGGCTGGCCCTCGAGCAGTACTTC.

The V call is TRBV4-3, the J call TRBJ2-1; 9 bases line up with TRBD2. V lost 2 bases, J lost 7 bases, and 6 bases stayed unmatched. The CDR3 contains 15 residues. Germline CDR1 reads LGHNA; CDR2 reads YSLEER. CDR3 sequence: CASSQSAGGGNEQFF. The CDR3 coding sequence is TGCGCCAGCAGCCAATCAGCGGGGGGTGGAAATGAGCAGTTCTTC.

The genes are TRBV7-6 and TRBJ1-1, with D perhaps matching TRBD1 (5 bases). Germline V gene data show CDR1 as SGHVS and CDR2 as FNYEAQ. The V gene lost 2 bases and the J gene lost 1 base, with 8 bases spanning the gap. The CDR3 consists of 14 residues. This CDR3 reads CASSLMGRNTEAFF. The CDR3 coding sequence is TGTGCCAGCAGCTTAATGGGACGGAACACTGAAGCTTTCTTT.

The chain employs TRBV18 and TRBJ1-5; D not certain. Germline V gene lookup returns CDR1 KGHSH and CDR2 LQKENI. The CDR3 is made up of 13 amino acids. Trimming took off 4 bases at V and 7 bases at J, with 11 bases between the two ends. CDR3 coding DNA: TGTGCCAGCTCACAAGGTTTCCGGCAGCCCCAGCATTTT. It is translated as CASSQGFRQPQHF.

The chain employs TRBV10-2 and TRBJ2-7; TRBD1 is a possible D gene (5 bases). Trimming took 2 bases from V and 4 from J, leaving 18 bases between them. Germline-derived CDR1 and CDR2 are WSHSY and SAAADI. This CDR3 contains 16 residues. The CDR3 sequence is CASSERGRVASYEQYF. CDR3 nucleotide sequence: TGCGCCAGCAGTGAGAGGGGCAGGGTCGCCTCGTACGAGCAGTACTTC.

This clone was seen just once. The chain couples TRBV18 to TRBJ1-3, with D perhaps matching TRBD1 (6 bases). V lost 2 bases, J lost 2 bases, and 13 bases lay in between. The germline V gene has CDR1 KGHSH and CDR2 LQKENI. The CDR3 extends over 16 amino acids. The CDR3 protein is CASSPGMWDTGNTIYF. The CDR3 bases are TGTGCCAGCTCACCAGGAATGTGGGACACTGGAAACACCATATATTTT.

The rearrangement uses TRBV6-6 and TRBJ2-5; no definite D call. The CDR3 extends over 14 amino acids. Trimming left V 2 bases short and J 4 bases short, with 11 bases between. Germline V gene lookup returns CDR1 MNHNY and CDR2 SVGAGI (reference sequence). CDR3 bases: TGTGCCAGCAGTTACCCCCCTAGGTCAGAGACCCAGTACTTC. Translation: CASSYPPRSETQYF.

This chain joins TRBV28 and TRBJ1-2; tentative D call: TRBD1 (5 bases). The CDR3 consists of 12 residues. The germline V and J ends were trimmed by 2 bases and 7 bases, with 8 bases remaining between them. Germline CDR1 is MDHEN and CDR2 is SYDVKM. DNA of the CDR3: TGTGCCAGCAGTTTAGGGGCTGGTGGCTACACCTTC. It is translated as CASSLGAGGYTF.

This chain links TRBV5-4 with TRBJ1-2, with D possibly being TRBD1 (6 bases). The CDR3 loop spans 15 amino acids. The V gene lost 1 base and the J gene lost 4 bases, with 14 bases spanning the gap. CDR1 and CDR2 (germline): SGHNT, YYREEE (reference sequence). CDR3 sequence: CASSLQAGEGYGYTF. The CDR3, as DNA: TGTGCCAGCAGCTTGCAAGCAGGGGAGGGCTATGGCTACACCTTC.

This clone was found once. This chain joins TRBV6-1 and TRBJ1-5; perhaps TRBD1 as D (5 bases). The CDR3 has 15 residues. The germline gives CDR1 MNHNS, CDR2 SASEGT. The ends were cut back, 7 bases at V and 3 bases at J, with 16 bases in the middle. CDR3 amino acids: CASNRDSLYNQPQHF. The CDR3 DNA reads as TGTGCCAGCAACCGAGACAGCCTTTACAATCAGCCCCAGCATTTT.

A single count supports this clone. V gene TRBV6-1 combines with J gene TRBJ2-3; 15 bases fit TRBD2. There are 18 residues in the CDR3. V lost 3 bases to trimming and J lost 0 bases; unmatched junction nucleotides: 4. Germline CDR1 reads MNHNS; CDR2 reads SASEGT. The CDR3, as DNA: TGTGCCAGCAGTGACGGGACTAGCGGGAGGATGAGCACAGATACGCAGTATTTT. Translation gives CASSDGTSGRMSTDTQYF.

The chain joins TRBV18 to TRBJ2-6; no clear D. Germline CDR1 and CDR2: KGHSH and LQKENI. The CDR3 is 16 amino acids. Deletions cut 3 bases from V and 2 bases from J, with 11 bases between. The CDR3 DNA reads TGTGCCAGCTCACCCAAATTGGGGACTGGGGCCAACGTCCTGACTTTC. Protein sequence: CASSPKLGTGANVLTF.

CDR3 region: CASSRQGLNTGELFF. CDR3 in DNA: TGTGCCAGCAGCAGACAGGGATTGAACACCGGGGAGCTGTTTTTT. The genes are TRBV9 and TRBJ2-2, with 7 bases aligning to TRBD1. V gave up 4 bases and J gave up 1 base; unmatched junction bases: 4. This CDR3 has 15 amino acids. Germline CDR1 is SGDLS and CDR2 is YYNGEE.